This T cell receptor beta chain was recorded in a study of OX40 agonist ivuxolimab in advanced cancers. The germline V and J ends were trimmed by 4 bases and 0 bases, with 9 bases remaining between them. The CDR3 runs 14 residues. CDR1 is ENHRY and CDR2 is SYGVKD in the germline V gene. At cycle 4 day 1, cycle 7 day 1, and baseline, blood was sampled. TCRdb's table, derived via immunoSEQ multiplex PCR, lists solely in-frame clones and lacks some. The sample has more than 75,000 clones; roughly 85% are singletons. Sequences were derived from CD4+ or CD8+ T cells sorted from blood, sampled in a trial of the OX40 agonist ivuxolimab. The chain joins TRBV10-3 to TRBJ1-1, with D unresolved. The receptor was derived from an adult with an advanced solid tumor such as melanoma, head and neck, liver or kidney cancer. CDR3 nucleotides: TGTGCCATCAGTGCCGTAAACATGAACACTGAAGCTTTCTTT. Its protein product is CAISAVNMNTEAFF.